This passage covers 10 T cell receptor beta chains from one sample sequenced in a study of stem cell transplantation in POMP-related autoinflammatory disease. The protocol was immunoSEQ multiplex PCR, while the TCRdb copy is restricted to in-frame clones and leaves out a portion. The sample contains some 70,000 clones, approximately 90% of which appear only once. The material was CD4+ T cells from PBMCs, obtained after stem cell transplantation. The receptor set was obtained from a human patient with POMP-related autoinflammation and immune dysregulation (PRAID). These T cells may partly come from the graft donor.

The chain uses TRBV7-9 and TRBJ2-2; 9 bases fit TRBD1. Germline V gene lookup returns CDR1 SEHNR and CDR2 FQNEAQ (reference sequence). J was trimmed by 5 bases and V by 7 bases; bases with no gene match: 8. This CDR3 spans 15 amino acids. This CDR3 is CASTLDRGGTGELFF. CDR3 DNA: TGTGCCAGCACCTTGGACAGGGGAGGTACCGGGGAGCTGTTTTTT.

V and J are TRBV6-5 and TRBJ1-2; the match to TRBD1 covers 7 bases. The V gene's germline CDR1 is MNHEY and CDR2 SVGAGI. J lost 6 bases, V lost 4 bases, and 14 bases had no gene match. The CDR3 extends over 16 amino acids. CDR3 region: CASSFNVREGAHGYTF. CDR3 nucleotide sequence: TGTGCCAGCAGTTTCAATGTAAGGGAGGGGGCGCATGGCTACACCTTC.

Here the CDR3 DNA reads TGTGCCAGCAGTTACTCCGGGACAGAGAACACTGAAGCTTTCTTT. Its translation: CASSYSGTENTEAFF. The chain carries TRBV6-5 and TRBJ1-1; 7 nucleotides line up with TRBD1. Germline V gene lookup returns CDR1 MNHEY and CDR2 SVGAGI. J was trimmed by 1 base and V by 0 bases; bases with no gene match: 2. The CDR3 length is 15 residues.

The chain recombines TRBV5-1 with TRBJ2-3; D gene uncertain. Trimming shortened V by 4 bases and J by 1 base, and 13 bases separated the two germline ends. CDR3 size: 15 residues. The germline V gene encodes CDR1 SGHRS and CDR2 YFSETQ. In nucleotides, the CDR3 is TGCGCCAGCAGCCTCGGACCCCGGCGCACAGATACGCAGTATTTT. Its translation is CASSLGPRRTDTQYF. The entire variable domain, with the rest obtained from reference TRBV5-1 and TRBJ2-3, is as follows: KAGVTQTPRYLIKTRGQQVTLSCSPISGHRSVSWYQQTPGQGLQFLFEYFSETQRNKGNFPGRFSGRQFSNSRSEMNVSTLELGDSALYLCASSLGPRRTDTQYFGPGTRLTVL.

The chain has TRBV5-1 and TRBJ2-2, with D unresolved. CDR1 and CDR2 (germline): SGHRS, YFSETQ. CDR3 length: 15 residues. Trimming removed 0 bases from V and 3 bases from J, with 9 bases in between. CDR3 in amino acids: CASSLVGSHTGELFF. CDR3 in DNA: TGCGCCAGCAGCTTGGTCGGGTCCCACACCGGGGAGCTGTTTTTT.

This chain joins TRBV19 and TRBJ1-1, with D possibly matching TRBD1 (5 bases). V was trimmed by 4 bases and J by 4 bases, leaving 10 bases between them. CDR1 and CDR2 from the germline V gene are LNHDA and SQIVND (reference sequence). The CDR3 extends over 13 amino acids. The CDR3 protein is CASSTGRATEAFF. The DNA of the CDR3 is TGTGCCAGTAGTACAGGGCGGGCCACTGAAGCTTTCTTT.

This rearrangement joins TRBV29-1 to TRBJ1-5; D not certain. CDR3 length: 13 residues. Trimming removed 4 bases from V and 1 base from J, with 8 bases in between. From germline, CDR1 is SQVTM and CDR2 ANQGSEA. The CDR3 DNA sequence: TGCAGCGTTGCAGGCGGAAGCAATCAGCCCCAGCATTTT. Its translation: CSVAGGSNQPQHF.

The gene calls are TRBV5-1 and TRBJ2-5; 8 bases line up with TRBD2. This CDR3 has 19 residues. V gave up 0 bases and J gave up 0 bases; unmatched junction bases: 13. In germline, CDR1 is SGHRS, CDR2 YFSETQ. The CDR3 DNA sequence: TGCGCCAGCAGCTTGGTTCCATACCTCGGGGGGGCCAACCAAGAGACCCAGTACTTC. Its protein is CASSLVPYLGGANQETQYF.

This clone occurred once. The chain recombines TRBV12-3 or TRBV12-4 with TRBJ1-5; D remains unclear. The CDR3 spans 12 residues. Deletions cut 4 bases from V and 4 bases from J, with 5 bases between. The CDR3 sequence is CASSSGNQPQHF. CDR3 coding DNA: TGTGCCAGCAGTTCTGGAAATCAGCCCCAGCATTTT.

The chain links TRBV13 to TRBJ2-5; D remains unclear. CDR1 PRHDT and CDR2 FYEKMQ come from the germline V gene (reference sequence). Trimming stripped 1 base from V and 6 bases from J, with 9 bases between. This CDR3 spans 13 amino acids. The CDR3 DNA is TGTGCCAGCAGCTTAGTCAGCGTTCAGACCCAGTACTTC. This translates into CASSLVSVQTQYF.